This T cell receptor beta chain was captured by sequencing in a study of blood T cell repertoires in COVID-19 (dated by TCRdb to the early 2020s). For the study in its entirety: Samples covering the acute and convalescent phases of COVID-19 were provided by collaborators in the United States, Italy and Spain. The material from the prospective study consisted of cDNA or gDNA derived from T cells, B-cell-depleted T cells, or PBMCs. Deeply sampled blood TCRbeta repertoires from subjects exposed to, actively infected with, or recovered from COVID-19 were included in the dataset. A freely available public database, intended as a resource for researchers studying the immune response to SARS-CoV-2, is where the repertoires were released. Samples were obtained from the ongoing ImmuneRACE study (first 160 participants) and from 1,200 or so subjects provided by 6 global collaborators. The sample metadata nearly always contained a de-identified subject ID, COVID-19 status, age in years and sex. Where HLA class I and class II types were available, the types were taken from metadata supplied by the sample provider, not from assay-based typing. What the authors observed across the whole study: How much clinical and demographic metadata was included differed by source and by participant, and the metadata was provided uncurated.

The collaborating institutions used their own protocols to collect whole blood in K2EDTA tubes. Collaborator samples were shipped for TCRbeta analysis as frozen whole blood, isolated PBMCs, or DNA extracted from either sample type. To note about this clone: No antigen is known for it. No base-level quality is on record; no much larger clone is a single base apart.

TCRbeta CDR3 regions were amplified from genomic DNA by means of the immunoSEQ Assay, a bias-controlled multiplex PCR. In the source study's methods: The number of nucleated cells in each sample was estimated by amplification of reference gene primers within the assay. To quantify the absolute abundance of each unique TCRbeta CDR3 rearrangement, sequence reads were collapsed and filtered. For each sample, productive Simpson clonality was calculated by taking the square root of Simpson's diversity index across productive rearrangements. Here the immuneACCESS table is served through TCRdb, limited to in-frame sequences with V and J called. Missing clones are a known gap in these copies; in checked studies unresolved V genes cover under half, and the rest lacks a known reason. Clone size and V and J calls were adopted from that table, with D and trimming inferred from the DNA. The sample includes 150,000 or so clones, with roughly nine tenths observed a single time. Of the sample, around 2.5% is held by the ten largest clones.

The CDR3 holds 14 amino acids from the cysteine to the phenylalanine. The entry retains the CDR3 DNA only, 42 bases that are in frame from base 1. Reading the germline V gene gives CDR1 MNHEY and CDR2 SVGAGI. Cut back by 0 bases and 7 bases, the V and J ends lie 9 bases apart. The receptor was derived from a woman aged 70-85 years with acute or convalescent COVID-19. Input material: peripheral blood. Recombination joined TRBV6-5 with TRBJ2-2; the D gene assignment is ambiguous. The CDR3 reads as follows: CASSYSRDFGELFF. The DNA reads as follows: TGTGCCAGCAGTTACTCGAGAGACTTCGGGGAGCTGTTTTTT.